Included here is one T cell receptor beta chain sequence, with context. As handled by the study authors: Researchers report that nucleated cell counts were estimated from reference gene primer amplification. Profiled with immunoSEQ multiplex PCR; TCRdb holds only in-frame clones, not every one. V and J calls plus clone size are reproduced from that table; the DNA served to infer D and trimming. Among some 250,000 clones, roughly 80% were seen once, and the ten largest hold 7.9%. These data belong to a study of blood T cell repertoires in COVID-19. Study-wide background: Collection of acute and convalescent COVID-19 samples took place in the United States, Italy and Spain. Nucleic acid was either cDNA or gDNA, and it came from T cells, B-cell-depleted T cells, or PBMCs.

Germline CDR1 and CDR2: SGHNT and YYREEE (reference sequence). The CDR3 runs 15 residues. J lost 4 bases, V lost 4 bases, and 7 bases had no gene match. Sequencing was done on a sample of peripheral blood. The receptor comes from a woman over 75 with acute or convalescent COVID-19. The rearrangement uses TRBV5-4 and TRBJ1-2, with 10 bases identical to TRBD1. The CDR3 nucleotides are TGTGCCAGCAGCCGTGACAGGGGGCAAAGCTATGGCTACACCTTC. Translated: CASSRDRGQSYGYTF.